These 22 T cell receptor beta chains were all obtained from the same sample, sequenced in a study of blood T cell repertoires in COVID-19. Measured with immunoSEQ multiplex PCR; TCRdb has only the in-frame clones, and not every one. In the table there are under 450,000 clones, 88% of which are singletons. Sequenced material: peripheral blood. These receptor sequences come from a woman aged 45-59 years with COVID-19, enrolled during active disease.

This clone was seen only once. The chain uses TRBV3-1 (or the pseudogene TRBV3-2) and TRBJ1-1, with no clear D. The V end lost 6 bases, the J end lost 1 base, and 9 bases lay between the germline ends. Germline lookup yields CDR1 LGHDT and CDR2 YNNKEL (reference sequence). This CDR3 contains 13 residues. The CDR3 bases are TGTGCCAGCAGTCTAGGGAGGAACACTGAAGCTTTCTTT. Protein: CASSLGRNTEAFF.

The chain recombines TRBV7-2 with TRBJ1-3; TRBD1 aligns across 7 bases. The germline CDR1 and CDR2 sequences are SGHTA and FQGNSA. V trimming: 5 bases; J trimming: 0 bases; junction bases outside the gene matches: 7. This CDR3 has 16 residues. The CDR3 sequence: CASSPRQGFSGNTIYF. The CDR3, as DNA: TGTGCCAGCAGCCCCAGACAGGGATTCTCTGGAAACACCATATATTTT.

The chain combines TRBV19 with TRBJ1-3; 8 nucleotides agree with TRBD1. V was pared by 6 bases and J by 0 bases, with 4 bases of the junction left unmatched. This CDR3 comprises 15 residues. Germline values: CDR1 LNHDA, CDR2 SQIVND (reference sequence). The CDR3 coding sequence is TGTGCCAGTAGCGTGACAGGGGCCTCTGGAAACACCATATATTTT. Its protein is CASSVTGASGNTIYF.

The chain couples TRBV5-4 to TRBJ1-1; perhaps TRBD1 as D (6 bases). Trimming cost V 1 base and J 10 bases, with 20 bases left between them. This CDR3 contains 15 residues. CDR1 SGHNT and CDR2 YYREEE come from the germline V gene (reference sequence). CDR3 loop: CASSLKNLEGGGAFF. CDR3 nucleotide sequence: TGTGCCAGCAGCTTGAAAAACCTTGAGGGAGGGGGAGCTTTCTTT.

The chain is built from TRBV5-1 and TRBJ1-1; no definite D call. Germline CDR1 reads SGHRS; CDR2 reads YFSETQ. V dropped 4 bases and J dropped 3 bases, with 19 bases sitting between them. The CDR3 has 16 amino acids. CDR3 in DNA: TGCGCCAGCAGCCTATCGGAGGGAGGGAAGGACACTGAAGCTTTCTTT. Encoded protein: CASSLSEGGKDTEAFF.

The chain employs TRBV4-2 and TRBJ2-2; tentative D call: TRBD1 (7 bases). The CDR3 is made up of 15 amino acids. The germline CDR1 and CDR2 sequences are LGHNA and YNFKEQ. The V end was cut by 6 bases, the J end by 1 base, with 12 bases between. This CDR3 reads CASRRGTENTGELFF. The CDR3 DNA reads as TGTGCCAGCAGACGCGGGACAGAGAACACCGGGGAGCTGTTTTTT.

CDR3 residues: CAWSGKAAQPQHF. CDR3 bases: TGTGCCTGGAGTGGAAAAGCCGCTCAGCCCCAGCATTTT. The V call is TRBV30, the J call TRBJ1-5; D unresolved. The germline V gene encodes CDR1 GTSNPN and CDR2 SVGIG (reference sequence). The CDR3 runs 13 residues. Trimming removed 1 base at V and 6 bases at J, with 10 bases between.

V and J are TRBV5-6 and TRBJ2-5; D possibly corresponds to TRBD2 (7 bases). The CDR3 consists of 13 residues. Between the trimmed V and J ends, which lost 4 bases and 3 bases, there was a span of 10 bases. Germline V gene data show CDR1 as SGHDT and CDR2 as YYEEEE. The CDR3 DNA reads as TGTGCCAGCAGCAGGGGGAGGGAAGAGACCCAGTACTTC. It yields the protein CASSRGREETQYF.

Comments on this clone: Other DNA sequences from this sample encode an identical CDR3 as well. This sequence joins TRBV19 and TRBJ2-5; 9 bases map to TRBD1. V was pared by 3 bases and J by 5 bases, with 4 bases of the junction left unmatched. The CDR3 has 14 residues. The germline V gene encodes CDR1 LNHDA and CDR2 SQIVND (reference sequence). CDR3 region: CASSMTGGAETQYF. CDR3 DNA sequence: TGTGCCAGTAGTATGACAGGGGGAGCCGAGACCCAGTACTTC.

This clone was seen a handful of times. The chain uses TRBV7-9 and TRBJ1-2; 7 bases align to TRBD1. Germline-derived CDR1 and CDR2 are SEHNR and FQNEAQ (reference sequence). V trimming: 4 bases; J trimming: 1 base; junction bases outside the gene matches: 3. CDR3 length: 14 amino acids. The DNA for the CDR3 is TGTGCCAGCAGCTCTAACAGGGGTAACTATGGCTACACCTTC. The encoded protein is CASSSNRGNYGYTF.

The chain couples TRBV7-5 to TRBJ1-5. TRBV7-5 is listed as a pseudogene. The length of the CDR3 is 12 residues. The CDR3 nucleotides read TGTGCCAGCAGCTCAACTTTTCAGCCCCAGCATTTT. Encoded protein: CASSSTFQPQHF.

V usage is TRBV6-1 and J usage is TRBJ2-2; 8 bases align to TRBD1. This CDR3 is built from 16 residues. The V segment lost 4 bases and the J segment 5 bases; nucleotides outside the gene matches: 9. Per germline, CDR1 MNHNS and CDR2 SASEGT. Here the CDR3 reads CASSVDRGSRTGELFF. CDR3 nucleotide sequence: TGTGCCAGCAGTGTTGACAGGGGTAGTAGAACCGGGGAGCTGTTTTTT.

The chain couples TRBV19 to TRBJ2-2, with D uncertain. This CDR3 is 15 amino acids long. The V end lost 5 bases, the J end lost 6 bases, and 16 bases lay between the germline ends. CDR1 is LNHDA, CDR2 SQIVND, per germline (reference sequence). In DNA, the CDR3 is TGTGCCAGTAGTCTCCGAACGTGGGCCTCCGGGGAGCTGTTTTTT. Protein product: CASSLRTWASGELFF.

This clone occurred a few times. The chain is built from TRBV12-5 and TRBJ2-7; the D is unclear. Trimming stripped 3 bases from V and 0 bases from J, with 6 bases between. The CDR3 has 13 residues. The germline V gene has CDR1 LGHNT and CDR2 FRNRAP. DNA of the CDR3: TGTGCTAGTGGTTTAGACATCTCCTACGAGCAGTACTTC. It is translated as CASGLDISYEQYF.

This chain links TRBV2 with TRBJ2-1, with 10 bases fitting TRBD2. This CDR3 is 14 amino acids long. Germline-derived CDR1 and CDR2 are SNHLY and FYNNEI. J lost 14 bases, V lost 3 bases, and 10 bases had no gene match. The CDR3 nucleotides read TGTGCCAGCAGTGACCCGGGACTAGCGTTAAGGGAGTTCTTC. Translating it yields CASSDPGLALREFF.

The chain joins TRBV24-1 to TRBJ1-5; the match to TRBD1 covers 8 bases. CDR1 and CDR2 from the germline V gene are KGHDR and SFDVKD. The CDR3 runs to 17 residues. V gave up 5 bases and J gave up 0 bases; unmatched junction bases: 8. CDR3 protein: CATSGDRPPYSNQPQHF. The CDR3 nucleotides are TGTGCCACCAGTGGGGACAGGCCACCATATAGCAATCAGCCCCAGCATTTT.

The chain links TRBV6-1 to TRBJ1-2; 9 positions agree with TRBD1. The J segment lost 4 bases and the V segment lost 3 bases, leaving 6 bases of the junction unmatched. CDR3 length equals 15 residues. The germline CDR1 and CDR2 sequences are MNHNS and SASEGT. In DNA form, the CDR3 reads TGTGCCAGCAGTGAGAACAGGGGGCAGTCCTATGGCTACACCTTC. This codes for CASSENRGQSYGYTF.

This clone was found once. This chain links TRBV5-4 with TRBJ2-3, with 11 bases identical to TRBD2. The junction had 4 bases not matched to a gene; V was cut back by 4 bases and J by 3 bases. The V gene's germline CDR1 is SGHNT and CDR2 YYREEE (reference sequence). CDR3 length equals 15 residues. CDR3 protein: CASSLAGGTTDTQYF. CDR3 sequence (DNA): TGTGCCAGCAGCCTAGCGGGGGGCACGACAGATACGCAGTATTTT.

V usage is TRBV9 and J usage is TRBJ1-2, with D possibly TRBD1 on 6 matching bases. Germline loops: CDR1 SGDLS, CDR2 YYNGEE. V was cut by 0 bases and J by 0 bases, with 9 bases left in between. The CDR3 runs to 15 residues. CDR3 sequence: CASSVGTDSNYGYTF. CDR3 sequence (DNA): TGTGCCAGCAGCGTAGGGACAGACTCTAACTATGGCTACACCTTC.

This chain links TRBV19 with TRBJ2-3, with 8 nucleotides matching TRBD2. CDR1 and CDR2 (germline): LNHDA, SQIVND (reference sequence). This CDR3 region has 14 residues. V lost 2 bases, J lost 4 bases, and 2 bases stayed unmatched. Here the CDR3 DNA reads TGTGCCAGTAGTATACGGGGGGGCGCAGATACGCAGTATTTT. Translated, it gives CASSIRGGADTQYF.

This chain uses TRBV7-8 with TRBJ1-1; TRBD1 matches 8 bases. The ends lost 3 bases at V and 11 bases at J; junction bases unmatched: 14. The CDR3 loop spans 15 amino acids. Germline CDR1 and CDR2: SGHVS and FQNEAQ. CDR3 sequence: CASSFAGGVGVEAFF. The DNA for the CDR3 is TGTGCCAGCAGCTTTGCAGGGGGCGTAGGGGTGGAGGCTTTCTTT.

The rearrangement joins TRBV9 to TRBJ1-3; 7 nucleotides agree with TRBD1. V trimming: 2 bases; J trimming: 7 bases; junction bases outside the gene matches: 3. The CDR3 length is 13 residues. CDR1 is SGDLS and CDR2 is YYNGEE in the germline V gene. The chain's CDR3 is CASSVDRANTIYF. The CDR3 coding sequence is TGTGCCAGCAGCGTTGACAGGGCCAACACCATATATTTT.